The 32 T cell receptor beta chains in this list originate from one sample, sequenced in a study of Ad26.COV2.S vaccination and SARS-CoV-2 variants. Sequencing used immunoSEQ multiplex PCR; TCRdb keeps in-frame clones, though not all of them. The sample holds about 350,000 clones; about 88% are singletons and the top ten take 6.4%. Treatment here: around 19 received Ad26.COV2.S at low or high dose, single or two shots; roughly 5 received placebo; per-sample allocation not given. Day 63 after the first injection of vaccine or placebo was the sampling time. The specimen comprised peripheral blood, sampled in a trial of Ad26.COV2.S vaccine versus placebo. The receptors were gathered from a person aged 18 to 59 who received the Ad26.COV2.S COVID-19 vaccine or a placebo.

The V and J genes are TRBV10-3 and TRBJ2-3; D is unclear. Germline V CDR1 and CDR2: ENHRY, SYGVKD. This CDR3 is 14 amino acids long. Trimming left V 6 bases short and J 2 bases short, with 12 bases between. The CDR3 region is CAIRQELFTDTQYF. The CDR3 DNA reads as TGTGCCATCAGACAAGAGTTATTCACAGATACGCAGTATTTT.

CDR3: CASSTRQGTYEQYF. The CDR3 nucleotides read TGTGCCAGCAGCACTAGACAGGGTACCTACGAGCAGTACTTC. The J gene is TRBJ2-7, the V gene TRBV7-2; the match to TRBD1 covers 7 bases. The CDR3 loop spans 14 amino acids. Per the germline V gene, CDR1 is SGHTA and CDR2 is FQGNSA. The trim removed 5 bases at V and 2 bases at J, leaving 6 bases unmatched.

The chain is built from TRBV12-3 or TRBV12-4 and TRBJ1-5; D is uncertain. Trimming cost V 8 bases and J 7 bases, with 15 bases left between them. This CDR3 comprises 13 residues. In DNA, the CDR3 is TGTGCCAGCTGCGAGGGAGGGTTGCAGCCCCAGCATTTT. Amino acid sequence: CASCEGGLQPQHF.

The V and J genes are TRBV29-1 and TRBJ2-3; TRBD1 might be the D (6 bases). Germline CDR1 reads SQVTM; CDR2 reads ANQGSEA. This CDR3 region has 15 residues. Trimming removed 6 bases at V and 1 base at J, with 17 bases between. The CDR3 protein is CSVVYRALGTDTQYF. The CDR3 coding sequence is TGCAGCGTCGTATACAGGGCGTTGGGCACAGATACGCAGTATTTT.

This clone was seen once. The chain employs TRBV28 and TRBJ2-7, with D perhaps matching TRBD2 (5 bases). This CDR3 has 15 residues. Germline V CDR1 and CDR2: MDHEN, SYDVKM. The V end was cut by 6 bases, the J end by 2 bases, with 17 bases between. DNA for the CDR3: TGTGCCAGCAGCCCACCATGGGGAGCGGCCTACGAGCAGTACTTC. It is translated as CASSPPWGAAYEQYF.

V gene TRBV6-5 combines with J gene TRBJ2-7; D ambiguous. The CDR3 runs 14 residues. Trimming shortened V by 6 bases and J by 2 bases, and 14 bases separated the two germline ends. Germline V lookup: CDR1 MNHEY, CDR2 SVGAGI. The CDR3 loop reads CASSRGPSPYEQYF. In DNA, the CDR3 is TGTGCCAGCAGCCGCGGACCCTCCCCCTACGAGCAGTACTTC.

The V gene is TRBV6-2 or TRBV6-3, the J gene TRBJ1-2, with a possible D match to TRBD1 (5 bases). Trimming took off 2 bases at V and 8 bases at J, with 12 bases between the two ends. This CDR3 is 13 amino acids long. CDR1 is MNHEY, CDR2 SVGEGT, per germline. CDR3 DNA: TGTGCCAGCAGTTACGTTGGGACCATAGGCTACACCTTC. Residues: CASSYVGTIGYTF.

This clone was counted once. The chain combines TRBV27 with TRBJ1-4; D call uncertain. This CDR3 has 13 residues. CDR1 MNHEY and CDR2 SMNVEV come from the germline V gene (reference sequence). V was shortened by 2 bases and J by 8 bases, with 9 bases between the two germline ends. The CDR3 bases are TGTGCCAGCAGTTTACTTGGACCCGAAAAACTGTTTTTT. It codes for CASSLLGPEKLFF.

This clone has just one count. The J gene is TRBJ2-3, the V gene TRBV6-5, with D unresolved. CDR1 is MNHEY, CDR2 SVGAGI, per germline. Trimming stripped 6 bases from V and 0 bases from J, with 7 bases between. This CDR3 is built from 13 residues. CDR3 in amino acids: CASRDPSTDTQYF. The CDR3 coding sequence is TGTGCCAGCAGGGACCCTAGCACAGATACGCAGTATTTT.

This clone has a single count. The genes are TRBV7-9 and TRBJ2-3, with 9 nucleotides matching TRBD2. This CDR3 contains 15 residues. Germline V gene sequence: CDR1 SEHNR, CDR2 FQNEAQ (reference sequence). Trimming cost V 8 bases and J 0 bases; bases outside gene matches: 6. CDR3 DNA sequence: TGTGCCAGCTACTCCGGGACTAGCAGCACAGATACGCAGTATTTT. Translated, it gives CASYSGTSSTDTQYF.

DNA for the CDR3: TGTGCCAGCATCCGGGGACAGGGGGCATTGAACACTGAAGCTTTCTTT. This sequence encodes CASIRGQGALNTEAFF. The chain couples TRBV7-9 to TRBJ1-1, with 12 bases fitting TRBD1. The CDR3 runs 16 residues. Per the germline V gene, CDR1 is SEHNR and CDR2 is FQNEAQ (reference sequence). The V and J ends lost 7 bases and 0 bases, in that order; junction bases with no gene match: 6.

The CDR3, as DNA: TGTGCCAGCAGCTTCCCTAAGGGGAACAGCGTGAACACTGAAGCTTTCTTT. It codes for CASSFPKGNSVNTEAFF. The rearrangement joins TRBV7-9 to TRBJ1-1, with D tentatively TRBD1 (5 bases). Trimming removed 3 bases from V and 0 bases from J, with 17 bases in between. The CDR3 is 17 amino acids. The germline gives CDR1 SEHNR, CDR2 FQNEAQ (reference sequence).

The chain couples TRBV5-8 to TRBJ1-5, with 7 bases lining up with TRBD1. The germline V gene has CDR1 SGHTS and CDR2 YDEGEE. The CDR3 length is 14 residues. V lost 0 bases, J lost 7 bases, and 4 bases stayed unmatched. CDR3: CASSLVSGGQPQHF. The CDR3 DNA is TGTGCCAGCAGCTTGGTGTCAGGGGGACAGCCCCAGCATTTT.

This clone was found a few times. The rearrangement joins TRBV6-5 to TRBJ2-3; D not resolved. Germline CDR1 MNHEY, CDR2 SVGAGI. The CDR3 contains 12 residues. The V end was cut by 4 bases, the J end by 6 bases, with 8 bases between. In DNA, the CDR3 is TGTGCCAGCAGTTCTTACGGGGATACGCAGTATTTT. Its protein product is CASSSYGDTQYF.

The chain joins TRBV11-2 to TRBJ1-1; TRBD1 agrees at 7 bases. Germline V gives CDR1 SGHAT, CDR2 FQNNGV. Trimming at V came to 5 bases and at J to 2 bases, leaving 8 bases not matched to a gene. The CDR3 length is 15 residues. Here the CDR3 reads CASSPTGDYNTEAFF. In DNA form, the CDR3 reads TGTGCCAGCAGCCCTACAGGGGATTACAACACTGAAGCTTTCTTT.

V gene TRBV2 combines with J gene TRBJ1-5; D is unclear. V was pared by 6 bases and J by 0 bases, with 6 bases between. Germline CDR1 SNHLY, CDR2 FYNNEI. CDR3 length: 13 amino acids. Here the CDR3 reads CASRAYSNQPQHF. CDR3 nucleotide sequence: TGTGCCAGCAGGGCTTATAGCAATCAGCCCCAGCATTTT.

V gene TRBV5-4 combines with J gene TRBJ2-7, with unresolved D. The CDR3 extends over 12 amino acids. The V and J ends lost 2 bases and 4 bases respectively, with 7 bases between them. CDR1 and CDR2 from the germline V gene are SGHNT and YYREEE (reference sequence). CDR3 sequence (DNA): TGTGCCAGCAGCTTTGATCATTACGAGCAGTACTTC. Amino acids: CASSFDHYEQYF.

V is TRBV13 and J is TRBJ1-5, with a tentative D call TRBD1 (5 bases). V was clipped by 5 bases and J by 2 bases, with 10 bases between them. CDR3 length: 14 residues. Germline values: CDR1 PRHDT, CDR2 FYEKMQ (reference sequence). In DNA form, the CDR3 reads TGTGCCAGCAGCGCCTCGGGGGGCAATCAGCCCCAGCATTTT. The encoded protein is CASSASGGNQPQHF.

The J gene is TRBJ1-1, the V gene TRBV18; D possibly corresponds to TRBD1 (5 bases). CDR1 and CDR2 (germline): KGHSH, LQKENI. Trimming took off 3 bases at V and 3 bases at J, with 14 bases between the two ends. This CDR3 is 15 amino acids long. In DNA form, the CDR3 reads TGTGCCAGCTCACCGAGGACACTAAGAGACACTGAAGCTTTCTTT. It specifies CASSPRTLRDTEAFF.

The rearrangement uses TRBV19 and TRBJ2-2, with TRBD1 matching 7 bases. The junction had 12 bases not matched to a gene; V was cut back by 7 bases and J by 1 base. Germline V gives CDR1 LNHDA, CDR2 SQIVND (reference sequence). The CDR3 extends over 17 amino acids. CDR3 nucleotide sequence: TGTGCCAGTACCCCGAGACAGGGAATTATGAACACCGGGGAGCTGTTTTTT. Translation gives CASTPRQGIMNTGELFF. The variable domain in full, completed from reference TRBV19 and TRBJ2-2, reads DGGITQSPKYLFRKEGQNVTLSCEQNLNHDAMYWYRQDPGQGLRLIYYSQIVNDFQKGDIAEGYSVSREKKESFPLTVTSAQKNPTAFYLCASTPRQGIMNTGELFFGEGSRLTVL.

The CDR3 spells CASSITDLFTEAFF. CDR3 bases: TGTGCCAGTAGTATCACAGACCTGTTCACTGAAGCTTTCTTT. The chain recombines TRBV19 with TRBJ1-1, with D unresolved. The CDR3 loop spans 14 amino acids. The germline CDR1 and CDR2 sequences are LNHDA and SQIVND (reference sequence). V lost 3 bases to trimming and J lost 4 bases, with 12 bases between them.

The chain employs TRBV13 and TRBJ1-2, with D possibly TRBD1 on 6 matching bases. Germline-derived CDR1 and CDR2 are PRHDT and FYEKMQ (reference sequence). V was shortened by 0 bases and J by 3 bases, with 8 bases between the two germline ends. The CDR3 contains 14 residues. Written as DNA, the CDR3 is TGTGCCAGCAGCTTAGGAAGGGGGGACTATGGCTACACCTTC. Translation: CASSLGRGDYGYTF.

This chain joins TRBV3-1 (or the pseudogene TRBV3-2) and TRBJ1-2, with D unresolved. The CDR3 consists of 13 residues. Between the trimmed V and J ends, which lost 1 base and 4 bases, there was a span of 7 bases. Germline-derived CDR1 and CDR2 are LGHDT and YNNKEL (reference sequence). The CDR3 region is CASSQADFYGYTF. For the CDR3, the DNA is TGTGCCAGCAGCCAAGCCGACTTCTATGGCTACACCTTC.

The count of this clone is one. The V call is TRBV4-3, the J call TRBJ2-7; TRBD2 matches at 7 bases. Germline V lookup: CDR1 LGHNA, CDR2 YSLEER. Trimming took 4 bases from V and 6 from J; bases not matched to a gene: 12. The CDR3 is 15 residues long. The CDR3 spells CASSLSAGSRTEQYF. DNA of the CDR3: TGCGCCAGCAGCCTATCAGCGGGATCCCGCACCGAGCAGTACTTC.

As concerns this clone: This same CDR3 is encoded by further DNA sequences in the sample. The V and J genes are TRBV11-3 and TRBJ2-2, with D unresolved. Trimming stripped 2 bases from V and 0 bases from J, with 4 bases between. Germline V gives CDR1 SGHNT, CDR2 YENEEA. This CDR3 has 14 amino acids. The CDR3 here is CASSLHPNTGELFF. For the CDR3, the DNA is TGTGCCAGCAGCTTACACCCGAACACCGGGGAGCTGTTTTTT.

This clone occurred once. The chain has TRBV29-1 and TRBJ1-5; the D gene is possibly TRBD1 (5 bases). In germline, CDR1 is SQVTM, CDR2 ANQGSEA. V was cut by 6 bases and J by 7 bases, with 16 bases left in between. This CDR3 is 13 amino acids long. The DNA of the CDR3 is TGCAGCGTGGTGGACATGTCGGGGCAGCCCCAGCATTTT. It specifies CSVVDMSGQPQHF. The full variable domain, in which reference TRBV29-1 and TRBJ1-5 provide the parts outside the CDR3, is SAVISQKPSRDICQRGTSLTIQCQVDSQVTMMFWYRQQPGQSLTLIATANQGSEATYESGFVIDKFPISRPNLTFSTLTVSNMSPEDSSIYLCSVVDMSGQPQHFGDGTRLSIL.

The chain is built from TRBV12-3 or TRBV12-4 and TRBJ1-2; D is ambiguous. The V end was cut by 5 bases, the J end by 5 bases, with 9 bases between. The CDR3 has 12 amino acids. The CDR3 is CASSLGTYGYTF. The CDR3, as DNA: TGTGCCAGCAGTCTCGGAACGTATGGCTACACCTTC.

The gene calls are TRBV4-3 and TRBJ2-7; D uncertain. The V and J ends lost 0 bases and 4 bases respectively, with 10 bases between them. In germline, CDR1 is LGHNA, CDR2 YSLEER. There are 14 residues in the CDR3. The CDR3 bases are TGCGCCAGCAGCCAAGAGACGATGGGATACGAGCAGTACTTC. It translates to CASSQETMGYEQYF.

J is TRBJ1-4 and V is TRBV5-8; 12 bases line up with TRBD1. The length of the CDR3 is 15 residues. Germline V gene sequence: CDR1 SGHTS, CDR2 YDEGEE. The ends lost 7 bases at V and 4 bases at J; junction bases unmatched: 5. The CDR3: CASPGQGAGNEKLFF. DNA for the CDR3: TGTGCCAGCCCGGGACAGGGGGCGGGTAATGAAAAACTGTTTTTT.

The gene calls are TRBV25-1 and TRBJ2-1; the match to TRBD1 covers 9 bases. The CDR3 contains 14 residues. The germline V gene encodes CDR1 MGHDK and CDR2 SYGVNS. V was pared by 6 bases and J by 7 bases, with 7 bases of the junction left unmatched. The chain's CDR3 is CASSLQGALNEQFF. For the CDR3, the DNA is TGTGCCAGCAGCCTACAGGGGGCGCTGAATGAGCAGTTCTTC.

This chain uses TRBV19 with TRBJ2-7; maybe TRBD1 (5 bases). The CDR3 loop spans 14 amino acids. Trimming pared 4 bases from V and 6 bases from J, leaving 16 bases between. Germline V gene lookup returns CDR1 LNHDA and CDR2 SQIVND (reference sequence). The CDR3 loop reads CASSTQGTSPEQYF. In nucleotides, the CDR3 is TGTGCCAGTAGTACCCAGGGTACGTCTCCCGAGCAGTACTTC.

This chain joins TRBV7-2 and TRBJ1-5; D uncertain. The germline V and J ends were trimmed by 0 bases and 6 bases, with 9 bases remaining between them. The CDR3 extends over 14 amino acids. The germline gives CDR1 SGHTA, CDR2 FQGNSA. CDR3 region: CASSLALMGQPQHF. CDR3 coding DNA: TGTGCCAGCAGCTTAGCATTAATGGGTCAGCCCCAGCATTTT.